This T cell receptor (beta chain) was retrieved from a study of blood T cells in healthy people across ages (dated by TCRdb to the mid-2010s). Background on the whole study: In model experiments, template switching captured about one uniquely barcoded TCR beta cDNA molecule for every two T cells. To avoid experimental bias, donors of different ages were randomly spread across the sequencing lanes. Four age groups were formed from the donors: young (average approximately 15 years), middle-aged (approximately 42), aged (approximately 60) and long-lived (roughly 81). Using deep sequencing normalized with unique cDNA molecular identifiers, the study measured how TCR beta repertoire diversity changes with age. The study analyzed two additional independent replicas of 1 million unique cDNA reads from the same blood draw for two donors, one aged 18 to 30 and one aged 80 or older.

The paper's findings and limits, for the study overall: Total diversity estimates from one million sequenced T cells were considered lower bounds and underestimates. A strong correlation was found between observed TCR beta diversity and the percentage of naive T cells measured by flow cytometry. Because the CMV infection status of the donors was unknown, age-related changes in expanded clonotypes may potentially have been confounded. Observed TCR beta diversity per million T cells fell roughly linearly with age, and a significant reduction was already apparent by age around 40. Since profiling was done on bulk unsorted PBMCs, naive and antigen-experienced compartments could not be conclusively compared. Compared with the aged group, the long-lived group had more naive CD4+ T cells, fewer expanded clones and increased TCR diversity, suggesting age selection.

The library relied on 5' RACE. Sequencing was performed on an Illumina HiSeq 2500. The second PCR ran for about 7 to 11 cycles and used a J-beta primer mix along with a sample-barcoded 5' primer. A template-switch 5' adaptor carrying 12 random nucleotides introduced a unique molecular identifier onto each TCR beta cDNA molecule. Each sample yielded at least 3 million CDR3-containing paired-end reads. All of the RNA was converted into first-strand cDNA using the Mint cDNA synthesis kit, with a TRBC-specific oligonucleotide serving as the primer. All cDNA was treated with uracil-DNA glycosylase and then went through a first 18-cycle PCR with the universal primers M1SS and BC2_uni_R. On the study's bioinformatics: For normalization, 1 million high-quality reads, each with a distinct molecular identifier, were randomly selected from each sample. Reads sharing molecular identifiers were discarded rather than binned into consensus sequences. CDR3 identification, clonotype clustering and error correction used MiTCR with a Q25 quality threshold and the strictest error-elimination algorithm. A nonparametric unseen species model with Euler transformation was used to estimate lower-bound total TCR beta diversity. The public reads were reprocessed in TCRdb via fastp at Q25 and MiXCR, keeping in-frame beta chains. Rows with one shared CDR3 protein collapse into an entry with the most common genes and DNA. These V and J calls originate from TCRdb's pipeline instead of the authors' own analysis. The sample profile shows roughly 860,000 distinct CDR3 sequences; roughly 60% of them were found once. The ten largest account for roughly a quarter of the sample.

The 39 donors, aged about 6 to 95 years, were systemically healthy Caucasian individuals from Russia. Approximately 10 milliliters of peripheral blood were collected from each donor into EDTA-treated Vacutainer tubes. Ficoll-Paque density-gradient centrifugation was used to isolate PBMCs, with at least 6 million per sample. Total RNA was extracted from PBMCs with Trizol reagent, with at least 5 micrograms obtained per sample. Naive CD45RAhigh/CD27high T cell percentages were measured by flow cytometry on a PBMC aliquot from every donor. On this clonotype itself: It lacks a known antigen. There are no base qualities to consult, and no much larger clone falls within one base.

The germline V gene gives CDR1 as SGDLS and CDR2 as YYNGEE. The cysteine opens and the phenylalanine closes a CDR3 of 15 amino acids. Solely the CDR3 DNA is kept, with 45 bases framed from the first base. Trimming removed 3 bases from V and 3 bases from J; the gene matches leave 3 bases unexplained. The chain was built from TRBV9 and TRBJ2-2; 9 central nucleotides agree with TRBD1. Sequenced sample: blood. This clonotype was sampled from a man aged 30 to 39 in good health. The nucleotide sequence is TGTGCCAGCAGCGAGACAGGGGGGGACACCGGGGAGCTGTTTTTT. Translated, it reads CASSETGGDTGELFF.